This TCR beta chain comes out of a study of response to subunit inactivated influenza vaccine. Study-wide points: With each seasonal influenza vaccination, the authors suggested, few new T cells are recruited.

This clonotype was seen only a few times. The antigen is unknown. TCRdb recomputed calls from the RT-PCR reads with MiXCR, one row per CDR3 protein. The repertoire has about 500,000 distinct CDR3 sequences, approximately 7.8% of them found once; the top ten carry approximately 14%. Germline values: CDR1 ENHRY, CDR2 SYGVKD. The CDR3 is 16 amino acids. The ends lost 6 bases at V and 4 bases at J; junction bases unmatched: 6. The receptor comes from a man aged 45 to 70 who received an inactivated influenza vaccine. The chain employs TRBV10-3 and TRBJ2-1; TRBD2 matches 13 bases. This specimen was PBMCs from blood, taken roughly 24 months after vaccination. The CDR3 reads CAISSGTSGVYNEQFF. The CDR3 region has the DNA TGTGCCATCAGCTCCGGGACTAGCGGGGTTTACAATGAGCAGTTCTTC.